The 10 T cell receptor beta chains presented below share a single source sample, sequenced in a study of T cells after yellow fever vaccination. TCRdb reprocessed the 5' RACE reads with MiXCR, giving one entry per CDR3 protein. In the table there are roughly 120,000 distinct CDR3 sequences, roughly 6.8% of which are singletons. The sequencing used CD4+ T cells sorted from PBMCs, collected around 45 days after the first yellow fever vaccination. The source is a man younger than 35 who received the YFV17D yellow fever vaccine.

As for this clonotype: The junction departs from the called germline gene at one end, perhaps through a read error. This sequence joins TRBV27 and TRBJ2-7; tentatively, D is TRBD1 (5 bases). This CDR3 contains 15 residues. Germline CDR1 is MNHEY and CDR2 is SMNVEV (reference sequence). The CDR3 bases are TGTCCCAGCAGTTTAGGAACCACAGGCTACTACGAGCAGTACTTC. It yields the protein CPSSLGTTGYYEQYF.

This clonotype appeared a few times. The chain employs TRBV4-2 and TRBJ2-5; 10 bases fit TRBD1. The CDR3 sequence is 15 residues long. The V gene's germline CDR1 is LGHNA and CDR2 YNFKEQ. V shed 4 bases and J 1 base; nucleotides not matched to a gene: 3. CDR3 protein: CASSRRTGGQETQYF. The CDR3 DNA follows: TGTGCCAGCAGCCGCCGGACAGGGGGCCAAGAGACCCAGTACTTC.

This clonotype was detected ten times or more. The rearrangement links TRBV7-6 to TRBJ2-2; maybe TRBD1 (5 bases). V lost 2 bases, J lost 2 bases, and 12 bases lay in between. The germline CDR1 and CDR2 sequences are SGHVS and FNYEAQ. The CDR3 is 16 amino acids. The CDR3 region is CASSLRGPRNTGELFF. CDR3 DNA: TGTGCCAGCAGCTTAAGGGGTCCCCGAAACACCGGGGAGCTGTTTTTT.

Worth noting for this clonotype: Since a much larger clone is just one base distant, this may be a read error. V is TRBV23-1 and J is TRBJ2-5; D is possibly TRBD2 (5 bases). TRBV23-1 is identified as an open reading frame with a role that is uncertain. This CDR3 has 16 amino acids. The DNA for the CDR3 is TGCGTCAGCAGTCAATCGAGGCGGGCGAACTGGAAGACCCAGTACTTC. Encoded protein: CVSSQSRRANWKTQYF.

In its sample, this clonotype was seen many times. The V call is TRBV2, the J call TRBJ2-3, with TRBD2 identical over 12 bases. V trimming: 10 bases; J trimming: 11 bases; junction bases outside the gene matches: 4. CDR1 is SNHLY and CDR2 is FYNNEI in the germline V gene. The CDR3 contains 11 residues. The DNA for the CDR3 is TGTGCCACCCGGACTAGCGGGGAGCAGTATTTT. Protein sequence: CATRTSGEQYF.

This clonotype was counted at least ten times. This chain connects TRBV28 to TRBJ1-5; perhaps TRBD1 as D (5 bases). Trimming stripped 5 bases from V and 6 bases from J, with 17 bases between. The CDR3 is 15 residues long. Germline-derived CDR1 and CDR2 are MDHEN and SYDVKM. In nucleotides, the CDR3 is TGTGCCAGCAGTCCAGCGGCAGGGCAAGTTCAGCCCCAGCATTTT. Its translation: CASSPAAGQVQPQHF.

This clonotype was seen repeatedly, ten times or more. The chain carries TRBV24-1 and TRBJ2-1, with 9 bases identical to TRBD1. Germline CDR1 and CDR2: KGHDR and SFDVKD. This CDR3 spans 16 amino acids. The ends lost 3 bases at V and 1 base at J; junction bases unmatched: 3. Here the CDR3 reads CATSDPGTGSYNEQFF. In nucleotides, the CDR3 is TGTGCCACCAGTGATCCGGGGACAGGGTCCTACAATGAGCAGTTCTTC.

This clonotype was counted at least ten times. This chain connects TRBV12-3 or TRBV12-4 to TRBJ1-1; TRBD1 matches 8 bases. The junction had 4 bases not matched to a gene; V was cut back by 5 bases and J by 2 bases. The CDR3 runs 14 residues. The CDR3 protein is CASSQGARNTEAFF. CDR3 bases: TGTGCCAGCAGTCAGGGGGCGCGAAACACTGAAGCTTTCTTT.

This clonotype was seen only a few times. The chain has TRBV11-2 and TRBJ2-6; D may match TRBD1 or TRBD2 (5 bases each). Per germline, CDR1 SGHAT and CDR2 FQNNGV. Between the trimmed V and J ends, which lost 1 base and 1 base, there was a span of 17 bases. CDR3 size: 19 residues. CDR3 sequence: CASSLGFMRGKSGANVLTF. In nucleotides, the CDR3 is TGTGCCAGCAGCTTAGGGTTTATGAGGGGCAAGTCTGGGGCCAACGTCCTGACTTTC.

Remarks on this clonotype: Given a much more abundant clone one base away, this may be a read error. The gene calls are TRBV4-3 and TRBJ2-3; D is uncertain. The CDR3 length is 13 residues. Trimming pared 0 bases from V and 6 bases from J, leaving 7 bases between. Germline-derived CDR1 and CDR2 are LGHNA and YSLEER. The CDR3 here is CASSQEPADTQYF. CDR3 coding DNA: TGCGCCAGCAGCCAAGAGCCGGCGGATACGCAGTATTTT.